The clone carrying this T cell receptor (beta chain) appeared a few times. This entry is derived from a study of beta chain features in type 1 diabetes. All of the isolated RNA was reverse transcribed, so expressed TCRB transcripts were sequenced. Sequencing was performed with immunoSEQ multiplex PCR; in TCRdb, only in-frame clones are kept and a portion is missing. Found here are a few hundred thousand clones, around 13% of them singletons; the top ten hold 6.7%. Germline CDR1 and CDR2: KGHSH and LQKENI. CDR3 length: 13 residues. V lost 4 bases and J 7 bases, leaving 8 bases between the germline ends.

J is TRBJ1-6 and V is TRBV18; D not resolved. The sequenced sample was central memory CD4+ T cells from blood. This TCR was sampled from a man aged 25 to 40 in good health. The CDR3 loop is CASSLSKNSPLHF. Here the CDR3 DNA reads TGTGCCAGCTCACTCTCCAAAAATTCACCCCTCCACTTT.